This entry concerns a single TCR beta chain. As yet, its antigen is unknown. Primers for the PCR totalled 60 Vbeta and 13 Jbeta. The assay was immunoSEQ multiplex PCR, and TCRdb's table has in-frame clones only and misses some. The table has tens of thousands of clones, over 70% seen once. The data originate from a study of cytomegalovirus exposure and HLA in healthy donors. In the study overall: T cells numbering 150 million to 200 million yielded some 100 million unique TCR beta sequences in an earlier analysis. Study-wide results and caveats: A later examination showed that TCR association rates differed by HLA locus, with DRB1 most and HLA-C fewest. Some highly shared sequence variants likely arose as a pipeline artifact. A later analysis by the authors found several of the most significant clusters apparently linked to common viral pathogens.

The receptor was derived from a girl aged 2-10 years in good health and CMV-seropositive. What was sequenced was PBMCs.

The CDR3 coding sequence is TGCGCCAGCGGACACAGGAATGGAAACACCATATATTTT. This encodes CASGHRNGNTIYF. J is TRBJ1-3 and V is TRBV10-1, with D maybe TRBD1 (5 bases). Trimming took off 8 bases at V and 3 bases at J, with 11 bases between the two ends. This CDR3 spans 13 amino acids. Germline V gives CDR1 WNHNN, CDR2 SYGVQD (reference sequence).